Each of the 27 T cell receptor beta chains below was sequenced from the same sample in a study of T-cell reconstitution after alpha-beta-depleted transplantation in children. Preparing the TCRbeta library involved the use of unique molecular identifiers. TCRdb re-derived calls from the PCR reads in MiXCR, one entry per CDR3 protein. Of about a million distinct CDR3 sequences in the sample, 25% to 35% were seen once. The sample consisted of PBMCs, mostly from graft donor cells, taken 360 days after TCRalphabeta/CD19-depleted stem cell transplant. The receptors were sampled from a boy under three years old who had a stem cell transplant for SCID, so the T cells may come from the graft donor.

This chain connects TRBV5-1 to TRBJ2-2; 9 bases map to TRBD1. Germline CDR1 is SGHRS and CDR2 is YFSETQ. V gave up 1 base and J gave up 5 bases; unmatched junction bases: 12. This CDR3 spans 18 amino acids. DNA for the CDR3: TGCGCCAGCAGCTTGAGCGGACAGGGGCTGTGGAGGACCGGGGAGCTGTTTTTT. As protein: CASSLSGQGLWRTGELFF.

This chain links TRBV9 with TRBJ2-1; tentatively, D is TRBD2 (6 bases). CDR3 length: 14 amino acids. Per germline, CDR1 SGDLS and CDR2 YYNGEE. Trimming stripped 2 bases from V and 12 bases from J, with 18 bases between. The CDR3 nucleotides read TGTGCCAGCAGCGTGGGGCGGGGCCGCAGTGGGCAGTTCTTC. This codes for CASSVGRGRSGQFF.

The chain has TRBV20-1 and TRBJ2-5, with D perhaps TRBD1 (5 bases). The CDR3 consists of 12 residues. CDR1 DFQATT and CDR2 SNEGSKA come from the germline V gene (reference sequence). The ends were cut back, 3 bases at V and 5 bases at J, with 10 bases in the middle. As DNA, the CDR3 is TGCAGTGCTAGCCCCAGGGATGAGACCCAGTACTTC. Translated, it gives CSASPRDETQYF.

The chain uses TRBV11-2 and TRBJ1-2, with 8 bases matching TRBD1. This CDR3 has 17 amino acids. Germline V gene sequence: CDR1 SGHAT, CDR2 FQNNGV. The J segment lost 3 bases and the V segment lost 5 bases, leaving 14 bases of the junction unmatched. The CDR3 nucleotides read TGTGCCAGCAGCCCCTGGACAGGGTCGCCGTTCGACTATGGCTACACCTTC. This sequence encodes CASSPWTGSPFDYGYTF.

This rearrangement joins TRBV28 to TRBJ1-1; D may be TRBD1 (6 bases). V lost 2 bases to trimming and J lost 7 bases, with 29 bases between them. The germline V gene has CDR1 MDHEN and CDR2 SYDVKM. The CDR3 sequence is 19 residues long. The CDR3 coding sequence is TGTGCCAGCAGTTTAGTCGGTCCCGCTCCCGGGACAAGGGGAGGTGAAGCTTTCTTT. Residues: CASSLVGPAPGTRGGEAFF. The whole variable domain, filled in from reference TRBV28 and TRBJ1-1, reads DVKVTQSSRYLVKRTGEKVFLECVQDMDHENMFWYRQDPGLGLRLIYFSYDVKMKEKGDIPEGYSVSREKKERFSLILESASTNQTSMYLCASSLVGPAPGTRGGEAFFGQGTRLTVV.

The chain combines TRBV28 with TRBJ1-5; TRBD1 matches 7 bases. CDR1 is MDHEN and CDR2 is SYDVKM in the germline V gene. CDR3 length: 20 amino acids. With 6 bases clipped from V and 0 bases from J, the junction kept 20 bases outside the gene matches. The CDR3 DNA sequence: TGTGCCAGCAGACCTCCGGCCGGGACAGCGATGTTATCTAGCAATCAGCCCCAGCATTTT. Its protein product is CASRPPAGTAMLSSNQPQHF.

The chain employs TRBV6-1 and TRBJ1-1, with TRBD1 matching over 7 bases. Trimming took 7 bases from V and 10 from J; bases not matched to a gene: 12. Germline CDR1 MNHNS, CDR2 SASEGT. This CDR3 has 13 residues. The CDR3 DNA reads TGTGCCAGCACGTGGAAAAGGAGGGGGCGAGCTTTCTTT. Protein product: CASTWKRRGRAFF.

V gene TRBV20-1 combines with J gene TRBJ2-7; TRBD1 agrees at 7 bases. In germline, CDR1 is DFQATT, CDR2 SNEGSKA (reference sequence). V shed 2 bases, J shed 3 bases, and the junction held 4 bases outside the gene matches. There are 13 residues in the CDR3. DNA of the CDR3: TGCAGTGCTAGACGACAGGGAGACTACGAGCAGTACTTC. Translated, it gives CSARRQGDYEQYF.

There are a few counts of this clonotype. The chain employs TRBV20-1 and TRBJ1-1; D possibly corresponds to TRBD1 (5 bases). The CDR3 runs 12 residues. V was pared by 4 bases and J by 5 bases, with 11 bases between. Germline V gene lookup returns CDR1 DFQATT and CDR2 SNEGSKA (reference sequence). The CDR3 DNA reads TGCAGTGCTACGCCGGGACTAACTGAAGCTTTCTTT. Its protein product is CSATPGLTEAFF.

This clonotype was observed many times. This chain joins TRBV29-1 and TRBJ2-1; D might be TRBD2 (7 bases). Between the trimmed V and J ends, which lost 2 bases and 9 bases, there was a span of 20 bases. The germline V gene has CDR1 SQVTM and CDR2 ANQGSEA. The CDR3 totals 15 residues. The chain's CDR3 is CSVERGGVDFGEQFF. CDR3 in DNA: TGCAGCGTTGAACGAGGGGGGGTCGACTTTGGTGAGCAGTTCTTC.

The chain has TRBV20-1 and TRBJ2-1, with a tentative D call TRBD2 (6 bases). CDR3 length: 16 amino acids. Trimming took off 0 bases at V and 3 bases at J, with 15 bases between the two ends. Per the germline V gene, CDR1 is DFQATT and CDR2 is SNEGSKA (reference sequence). DNA of the CDR3: TGCAGTGCTAGAGAGGACCGGGGGACGAACTACAATGAGCAGTTCTTC. Translating it yields CSAREDRGTNYNEQFF.

In this sample, this clonotype turned up a few times. The chain links TRBV29-1 to TRBJ1-1; D is undetermined. Germline V CDR1 and CDR2: SQVTM, ANQGSEA. The CDR3 consists of 12 residues. The CDR3 DNA reads as TGCAGTGTCGGACGGTTGAACACTGAAGCTTTCTTT. Its translation: CSVGRLNTEAFF.

There are a few counts of this clonotype. The chain joins TRBV4-1 to TRBJ2-1; D is perhaps TRBD2 (6 bases). V dropped 7 bases and J dropped 2 bases, with 15 bases sitting between them. The CDR3 extends over 15 amino acids. CDR1 is MGHRA, CDR2 YSYEKL, per germline. The CDR3 spells CASTSNRGTYNEQFF. Here the CDR3 DNA reads TGCGCCAGCACGAGTAATCGGGGGACCTACAATGAGCAGTTCTTC.

This clonotype has only a few counts. This chain joins TRBV12-3 or TRBV12-4 and TRBJ1-3, with D unclear. This CDR3 spans 13 amino acids. V shed 3 bases and J shed 4 bases, with 7 bases lying between them. CDR3 protein: CASSFLSGNTIYF. The CDR3 DNA reads as TGTGCCAGCAGTTTTCTCTCGGGAAACACCATATATTTT.

This clonotype was seen more than once but under ten times. The rearrangement links TRBV27 to TRBJ2-1; D not certain. Trimming took off 7 bases at V and 4 bases at J, with 8 bases between the two ends. The germline gives CDR1 MNHEY, CDR2 SMNVEV (reference sequence). The CDR3 is 12 residues long. For the CDR3, the DNA is TGTGCCAGCACCAACCGTTACAATGAGCAGTTCTTC. Translation: CASTNRYNEQFF.

This clonotype was detected ten times or more. J is TRBJ2-2 and V is TRBV7-9; D ambiguous. CDR3 size: 16 residues. Germline V CDR1 and CDR2: SEHNR, FQNEAQ (reference sequence). With 5 bases removed from V and 1 base from J, the gap between germline ends came to 14 bases. In DNA, the CDR3 is TGTGCCAGCAGCGACCCGGGCCAATGGAACACCGGGGAGCTGTTTTTT. This encodes CASSDPGQWNTGELFF.

This clonotype has just a few counts. The V gene is TRBV5-1, the J gene TRBJ1-2; unclear D gene. This CDR3 has 16 residues. Germline lookup yields CDR1 SGHRS and CDR2 YFSETQ. Trimming shortened V by 4 bases and J by 7 bases, and 23 bases separated the two germline ends. In DNA form, the CDR3 reads TGCGCCAGCAGCCCAACAGCGGGTCTCTATCCGACTGGCTACACCTTC. This gives the protein CASSPTAGLYPTGYTF.

This clonotype was seen a few times. This chain joins TRBV7-8 and TRBJ2-3; possibly TRBD1 for D (6 bases). CDR3 length: 17 residues. CDR1 SGHVS and CDR2 FQNEAQ come from the germline V gene. V shed 2 bases and J shed 4 bases, with 19 bases lying between them. CDR3 sequence (DNA): TGTGCCAGCAGCTTAAAATGGGTGCACAGGGACCCAGATACGCAGTATTTT. Translation gives CASSLKWVHRDPDTQYF.

This clonotype appeared a single time. The V call is TRBV4-2, the J call TRBJ2-4, with 8 bases identical to TRBD1. Unmatched junction bases numbered 11, after V lost 7 bases and J lost 9 bases. CDR3 length equals 14 residues. The germline V gene has CDR1 LGHNA and CDR2 YNFKEQ. CDR3 sequence reads: CASTKGTGLSIQYF. CDR3 bases: TGTGCCAGCACCAAAGGGACAGGCTTAAGCATTCAGTACTTC.

The chain couples TRBV7-9 to TRBJ1-5; perhaps TRBD1 as D (6 bases). CDR3 size: 18 residues. Germline V gene lookup returns CDR1 SEHNR and CDR2 FQNEAQ (reference sequence). Deletions cut 0 bases from V and 0 bases from J, with 15 bases between. The CDR3 DNA is TGTGCCAGCAGCTTAGCGTCAGGACAGCCGTATAGCAATCAGCCCCAGCATTTT. Protein: CASSLASGQPYSNQPQHF.

The chain is built from TRBV7-8 and TRBJ2-3; 7 bases line up with TRBD2. This CDR3 is built from 16 residues. Germline assignment: CDR1 SGHVS and CDR2 FQNEAQ. V lost 4 bases and J lost 2; bases outside the gene matches: 9. CDR3 region: CASSSMGGIITDTQYF. CDR3 bases: TGTGCCAGCAGCTCCATGGGGGGGATAATCACAGATACGCAGTATTTT.

The rearrangement joins TRBV10-3 to TRBJ2-5; the D gene is possibly TRBD1 (6 bases). Germline V gene sequence: CDR1 ENHRY, CDR2 SYGVKD. The V end was cut by 7 bases, the J end by 2 bases, with 8 bases between. The CDR3 runs to 12 residues. The CDR3 sequence is CAIKGEQETQYF. The CDR3 DNA follows: TGTGCCATCAAGGGGGAACAAGAGACCCAGTACTTC.

Only a few counts were recorded for this clonotype. The chain combines TRBV5-5 with TRBJ2-1, with a weak D call TRBD2 (5 bases). From germline, CDR1 is SGHKS and CDR2 YYEKEE (reference sequence). The CDR3 sequence is 13 residues long. V lost 7 bases to trimming and J lost 4 bases, with 12 bases between them. Written as DNA, the CDR3 is TGTGCCAGCGCCTTAGAGGGATACAATGAGCAGTTCTTC. It yields the protein CASALEGYNEQFF.

The chain combines TRBV4-1 with TRBJ1-2; D call uncertain. The CDR3 consists of 15 residues. V lost 2 bases and J lost 4, with 14 bases in between. Germline lookup yields CDR1 MGHRA and CDR2 YSYEKL. CDR3: CASSQNRDYLYGYTF. DNA of the CDR3: TGCGCCAGCAGCCAAAACCGGGATTATCTCTATGGCTACACCTTC.

This clonotype was recorded a few times. The chain recombines TRBV20-1 with TRBJ1-1; possible D gene TRBD1, 5 bases. The CDR3 runs to 13 residues. The V gene lost 4 bases and the J gene lost 2 bases, with 11 bases spanning the gap. From germline, CDR1 is DFQATT and CDR2 SNEGSKA (reference sequence). DNA for the CDR3: TGCAGTGCTACCCCAGACAGAAACACTGAAGCTTTCTTT. Translation: CSATPDRNTEAFF.

This rearrangement joins TRBV7-9 to TRBJ2-1, with no clear D. Germline CDR1 reads SEHNR; CDR2 reads FQNEAQ (reference sequence). CDR3 size: 13 residues. V dropped 8 bases and J dropped 10 bases, with 18 bases sitting between them. CDR3 DNA: TGTGCCAGCTATAATCTGCCCGGTGGAGAGCAGTTCTTC. It specifies CASYNLPGGEQFF. Combining the CDR3 with reference TRBV7-9 and TRBJ2-1 gives the whole variable domain DTGVSQNPRHKITKRGQNVTFRCDPISEHNRLYWYRQTLGQGPEFLTYFQNEAQLEKSRLLSDRFSAERPKGSFSTLEIQRTEQGDSAMYLCASYNLPGGEQFFGPGTRLTVL.

This clonotype was detected only a few times. The chain couples TRBV20-1 to TRBJ2-1, with 14 bases identical to TRBD2. CDR1 and CDR2 (germline): DFQATT, SNEGSKA (reference sequence). V gave up 4 bases and J gave up 2 bases; unmatched junction bases: 4. The CDR3 spans 16 residues. CDR3 protein: CSATGLAGATYNEQFF. CDR3 DNA: TGCAGTGCTACGGGACTAGCGGGGGCCACCTACAATGAGCAGTTCTTC.